The 3 T cell receptor beta chains below were found in one sample sequenced in a study of CD8 T cells in ankylosing spondylitis. Findings of the study overall: Ankylosing spondylitis blood appeared to be characterized by a TCR beta motif of several highly homologous variants.

TCRdb re-analysed the 5' RACE reads in MiXCR, keeping a single row per CDR3 protein. Altogether fewer than 500,000 distinct CDR3 sequences are present, 20% to 25% being singletons, with the ten largest covering roughly a sixth. Their cognate antigens are unknown. The sequencing input was blood, either unsorted or a sorted T cell fraction (not recorded which). The origin of the receptors is a male donor with ankylosing spondylitis.

The J gene is TRBJ2-7, the V gene TRBV2; D possibly matches TRBD1 or TRBD2 (5 bases each). Between the trimmed V and J ends, which lost 3 bases and 2 bases, there was a span of 14 bases. The germline V gene has CDR1 SNHLY and CDR2 FYNNEI. The CDR3 runs 15 residues. CDR3 sequence reads: CASSDYRDGAYEQYF. DNA for the CDR3: TGTGCCAGCAGTGATTACCGGGACGGAGCCTACGAGCAGTACTTC.

The rearrangement uses TRBV6-5 and TRBJ2-7; D gene unclear. CDR1 MNHEY and CDR2 SVGAGI come from the germline V gene. Trimming removed 1 base at V and 2 bases at J, with 12 bases between. The CDR3 consists of 15 residues. The CDR3 reads CASSYYPSDPYEQYF. CDR3 coding DNA: TGTGCCAGCAGTTACTACCCCAGTGACCCCTACGAGCAGTACTTC.

The V call is TRBV3-1, the J call TRBJ2-1, with D possibly matching TRBD1 (6 bases). This CDR3 spans 12 amino acids. Germline assignment: CDR1 LGHDT and CDR2 YNNKEL (reference sequence). Trimming shortened V by 4 bases and J by 15 bases, and 16 bases separated the two germline ends. DNA for the CDR3: TGTGCCAGCAGCCGCAGGGGTCGTATTCCGTTCTTC. Protein sequence: CASSRRGRIPFF.